The sequence of this T cell receptor (beta chain) was determined in a study of control samples from healthy donors and cancer patients. The germline gives CDR1 MNHEY, CDR2 SVGAGI. Trimming removed 6 bases from V and 2 bases from J, with 13 bases in between. The CDR3 extends over 14 amino acids. Generated by immunoSEQ multiplex PCR, the TCRdb table keeps only in-frame clones and is missing some. The table has 400,000 to 450,000 clones, 90% seen once. Sequenced: PBMCs. The rearrangement joins TRBV6-5 to TRBJ1-2; D is possibly TRBD1 (5 bases). The TCR sequence derives from a man aged 35 to 55 with head and neck cancer. The CDR3 protein is CASREGIQNYGYTF. The DNA for the CDR3 is TGTGCCAGCAGGGAGGGGATACAGAACTATGGCTACACCTTC.